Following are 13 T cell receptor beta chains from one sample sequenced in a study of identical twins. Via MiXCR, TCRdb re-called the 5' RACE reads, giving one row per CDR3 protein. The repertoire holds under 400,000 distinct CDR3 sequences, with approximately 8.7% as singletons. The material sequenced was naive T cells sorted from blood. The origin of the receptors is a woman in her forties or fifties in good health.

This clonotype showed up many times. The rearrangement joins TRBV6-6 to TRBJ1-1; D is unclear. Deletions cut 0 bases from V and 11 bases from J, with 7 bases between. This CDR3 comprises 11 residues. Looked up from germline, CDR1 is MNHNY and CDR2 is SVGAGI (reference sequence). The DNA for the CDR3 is TGTGCCAGCAGTTACTCAGGCAGGGCTTTCTTT. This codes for CASSYSGRAFF.

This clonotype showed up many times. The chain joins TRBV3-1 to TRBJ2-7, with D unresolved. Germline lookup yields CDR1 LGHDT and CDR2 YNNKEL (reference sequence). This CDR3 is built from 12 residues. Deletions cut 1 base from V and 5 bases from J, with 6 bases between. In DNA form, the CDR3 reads TGTGCCAGCAGCCAAGCCTCGAACGAGCAGTACTTC. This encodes CASSQASNEQYF.

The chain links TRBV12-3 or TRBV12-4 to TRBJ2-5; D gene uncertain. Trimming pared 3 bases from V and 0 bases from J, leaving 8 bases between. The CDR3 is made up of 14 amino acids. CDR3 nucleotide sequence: TGTGCCAGCAGTTTCGACGGACACCAAGAGACCCAGTACTTC. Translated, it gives CASSFDGHQETQYF.

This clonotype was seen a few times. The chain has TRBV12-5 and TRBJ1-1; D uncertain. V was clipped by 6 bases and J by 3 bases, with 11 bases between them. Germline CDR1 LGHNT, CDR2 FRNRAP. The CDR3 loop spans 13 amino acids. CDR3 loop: CASGSDPDTEAFF. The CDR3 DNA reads TGTGCTAGTGGCTCCGACCCAGACACTGAAGCTTTCTTT. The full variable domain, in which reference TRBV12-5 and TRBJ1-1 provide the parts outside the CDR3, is DARVTQTPRHKVTEMGQEVTMRCQPILGHNTVFWYRQTMMQGLELLAYFRNRAPLDDSGMPKDRFSAEMPDATLATLKIQPSEPRDSAVYFCASGSDPDTEAFFGQGTRLTVV.

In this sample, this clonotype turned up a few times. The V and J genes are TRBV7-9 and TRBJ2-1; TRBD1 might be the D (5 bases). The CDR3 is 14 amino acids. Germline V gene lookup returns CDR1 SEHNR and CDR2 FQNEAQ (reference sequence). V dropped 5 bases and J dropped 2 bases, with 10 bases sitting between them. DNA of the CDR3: TGTGCCAGCAGCCAAGAGACAGCCTACAATGAGCAGTTCTTC. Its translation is CASSQETAYNEQFF.

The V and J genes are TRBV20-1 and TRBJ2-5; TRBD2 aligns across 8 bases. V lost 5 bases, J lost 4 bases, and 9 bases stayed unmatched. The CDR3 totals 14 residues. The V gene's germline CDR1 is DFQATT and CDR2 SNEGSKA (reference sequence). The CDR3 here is CSAGRGGVGETQYF. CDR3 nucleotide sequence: TGCAGTGCTGGCCGGGGGGGAGTCGGAGAGACCCAGTACTTC.

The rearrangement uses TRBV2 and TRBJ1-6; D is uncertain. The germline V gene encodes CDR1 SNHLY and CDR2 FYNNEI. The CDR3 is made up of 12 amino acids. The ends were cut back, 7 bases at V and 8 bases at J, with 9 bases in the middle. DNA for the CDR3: TGTGCCAGCACCCAAGGCGATTCACCCCTCCACTTT. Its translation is CASTQGDSPLHF.

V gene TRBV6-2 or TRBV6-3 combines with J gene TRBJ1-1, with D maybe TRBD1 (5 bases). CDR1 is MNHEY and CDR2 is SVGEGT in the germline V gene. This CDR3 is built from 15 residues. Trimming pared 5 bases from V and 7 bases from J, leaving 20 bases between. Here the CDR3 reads CASSDASQGRSEAFF. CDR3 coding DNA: TGTGCCAGCAGTGACGCATCTCAGGGCCGGAGTGAAGCTTTCTTT.

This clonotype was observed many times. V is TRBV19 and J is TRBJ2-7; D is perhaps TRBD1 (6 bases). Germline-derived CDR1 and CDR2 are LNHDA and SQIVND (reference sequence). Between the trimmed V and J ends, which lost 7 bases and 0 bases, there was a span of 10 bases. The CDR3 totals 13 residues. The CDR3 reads CASTEGVSYEQYV. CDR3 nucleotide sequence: TGTGCCAGTACTGAGGGGGTCTCCTACGAGCAGTACGTC.

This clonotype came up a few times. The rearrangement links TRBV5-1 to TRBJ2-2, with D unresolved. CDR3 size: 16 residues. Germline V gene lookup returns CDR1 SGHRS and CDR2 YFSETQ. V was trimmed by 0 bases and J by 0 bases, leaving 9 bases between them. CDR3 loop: CASSLAGPPNTGELFF. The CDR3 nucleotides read TGCGCCAGCAGCTTGGCCGGGCCTCCGAACACCGGGGAGCTGTTTTTT.

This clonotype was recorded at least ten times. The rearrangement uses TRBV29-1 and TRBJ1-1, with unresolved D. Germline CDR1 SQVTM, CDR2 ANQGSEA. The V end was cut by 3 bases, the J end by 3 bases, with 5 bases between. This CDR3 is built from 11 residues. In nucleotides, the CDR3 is TGCAGCGTTGATTGGGACACTGAAGCTTTCTTT. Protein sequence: CSVDWDTEAFF.

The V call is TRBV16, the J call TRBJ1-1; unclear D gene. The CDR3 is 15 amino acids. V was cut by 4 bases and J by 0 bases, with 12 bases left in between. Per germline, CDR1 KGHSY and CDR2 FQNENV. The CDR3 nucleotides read TGTGCCAGCAGCCGTATGGGAACGGTGAACACTGAAGCTTTCTTT. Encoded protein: CASSRMGTVNTEAFF.

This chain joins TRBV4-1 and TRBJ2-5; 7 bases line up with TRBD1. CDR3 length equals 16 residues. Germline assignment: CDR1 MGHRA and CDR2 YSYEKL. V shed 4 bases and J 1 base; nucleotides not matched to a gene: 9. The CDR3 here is CASSPTAGTVQETQYF. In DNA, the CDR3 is TGCGCCAGCAGCCCGACGGCAGGGACAGTCCAAGAGACCCAGTACTTC.